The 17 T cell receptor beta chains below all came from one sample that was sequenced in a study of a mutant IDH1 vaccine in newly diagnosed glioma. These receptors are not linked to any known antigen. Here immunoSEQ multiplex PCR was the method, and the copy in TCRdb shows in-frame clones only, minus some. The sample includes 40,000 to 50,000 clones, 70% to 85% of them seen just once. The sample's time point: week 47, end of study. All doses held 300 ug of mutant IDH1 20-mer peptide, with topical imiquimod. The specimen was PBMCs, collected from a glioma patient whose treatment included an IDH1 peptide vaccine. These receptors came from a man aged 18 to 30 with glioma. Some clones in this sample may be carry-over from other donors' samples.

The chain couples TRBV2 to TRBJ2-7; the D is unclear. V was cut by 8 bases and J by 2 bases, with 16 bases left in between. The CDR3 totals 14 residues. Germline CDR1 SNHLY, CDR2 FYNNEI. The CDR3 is CASASSDLPYEQYF. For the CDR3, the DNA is TGTGCCAGCGCATCCTCGGACCTACCCTACGAGCAGTACTTC.

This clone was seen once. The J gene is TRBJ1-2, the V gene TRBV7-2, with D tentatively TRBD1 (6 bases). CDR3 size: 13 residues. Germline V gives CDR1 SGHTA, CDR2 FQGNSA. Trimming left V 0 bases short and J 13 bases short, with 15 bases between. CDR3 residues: CASSLAGDRFSTF. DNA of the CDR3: TGTGCCAGCAGCTTAGCGGGAGACAGGTTCTCCACCTTC.

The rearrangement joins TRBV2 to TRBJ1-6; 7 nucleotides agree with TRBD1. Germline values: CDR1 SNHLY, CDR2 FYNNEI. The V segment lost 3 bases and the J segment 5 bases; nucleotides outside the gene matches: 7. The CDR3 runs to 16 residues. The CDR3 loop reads CASSDLGGGHNSPLHF. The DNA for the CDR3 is TGTGCCAGCAGTGACCTAGGGGGCGGTCATAATTCACCCCTCCACTTT.

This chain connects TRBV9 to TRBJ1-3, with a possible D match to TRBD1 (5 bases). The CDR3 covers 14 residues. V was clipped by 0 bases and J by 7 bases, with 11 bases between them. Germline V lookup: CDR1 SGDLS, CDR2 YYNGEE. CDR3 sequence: CASSVGIPGNTIYF. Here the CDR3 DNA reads TGTGCCAGCAGCGTAGGTATACCAGGGAACACCATATATTTT.

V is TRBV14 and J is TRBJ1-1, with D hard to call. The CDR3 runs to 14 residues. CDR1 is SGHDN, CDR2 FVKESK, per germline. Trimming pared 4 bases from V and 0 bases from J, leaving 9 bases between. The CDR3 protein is CASSLDWVNTEAFF. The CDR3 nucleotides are TGTGCCAGCAGCCTTGACTGGGTGAACACTGAAGCTTTCTTT.

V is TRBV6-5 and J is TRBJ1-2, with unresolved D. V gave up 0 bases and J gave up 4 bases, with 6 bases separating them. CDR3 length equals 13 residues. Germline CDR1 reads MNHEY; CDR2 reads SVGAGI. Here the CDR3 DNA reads TGTGCCAGCAGTTACTCTACACTCTATGGCTACACCTTC. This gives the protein CASSYSTLYGYTF.

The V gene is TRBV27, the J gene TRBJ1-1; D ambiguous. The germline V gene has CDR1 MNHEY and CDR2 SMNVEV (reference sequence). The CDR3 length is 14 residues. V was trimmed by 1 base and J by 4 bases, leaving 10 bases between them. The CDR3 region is CASSLFPPSTEAFF. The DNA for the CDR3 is TGTGCCAGCAGTTTATTCCCCCCGAGCACTGAAGCTTTCTTT.

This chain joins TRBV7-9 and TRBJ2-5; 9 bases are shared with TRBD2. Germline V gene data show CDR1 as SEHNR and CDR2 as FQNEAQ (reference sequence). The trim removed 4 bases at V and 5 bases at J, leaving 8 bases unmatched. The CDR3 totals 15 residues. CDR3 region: CASSYSSGDGETQYF. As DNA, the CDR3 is TGTGCCAGCAGCTACTCTAGCGGGGACGGGGAGACCCAGTACTTC.

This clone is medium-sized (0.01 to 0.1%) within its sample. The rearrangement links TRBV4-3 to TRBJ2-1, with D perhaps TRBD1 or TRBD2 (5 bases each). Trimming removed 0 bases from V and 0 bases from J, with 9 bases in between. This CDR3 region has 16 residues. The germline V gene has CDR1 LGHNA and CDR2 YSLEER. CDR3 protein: CASSQDAGSSYNEQFF. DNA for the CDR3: TGCGCCAGCAGCCAAGACGCAGGGAGCTCCTACAATGAGCAGTTCTTC.

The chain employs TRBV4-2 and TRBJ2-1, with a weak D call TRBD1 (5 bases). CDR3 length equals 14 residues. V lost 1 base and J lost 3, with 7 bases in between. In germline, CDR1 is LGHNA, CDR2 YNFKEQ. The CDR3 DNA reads TGTGCCAGCAGCCAAGCGGACAACTACAATGAGCAGTTCTTC. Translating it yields CASSQADNYNEQFF.

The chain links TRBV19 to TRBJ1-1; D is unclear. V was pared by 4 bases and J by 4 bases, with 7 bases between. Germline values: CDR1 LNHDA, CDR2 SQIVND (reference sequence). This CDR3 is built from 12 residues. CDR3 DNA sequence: TGTGCCAGTAGTACCCGAGGCACTGAAGCTTTCTTT. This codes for CASSTRGTEAFF.

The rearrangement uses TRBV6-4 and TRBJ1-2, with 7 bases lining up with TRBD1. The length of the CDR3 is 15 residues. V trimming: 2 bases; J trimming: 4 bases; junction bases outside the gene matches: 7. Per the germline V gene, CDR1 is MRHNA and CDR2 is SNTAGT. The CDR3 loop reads CASSDTTTGLYGYTF. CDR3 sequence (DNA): TGTGCCAGCAGTGACACAACGACAGGGCTCTATGGCTACACCTTC.

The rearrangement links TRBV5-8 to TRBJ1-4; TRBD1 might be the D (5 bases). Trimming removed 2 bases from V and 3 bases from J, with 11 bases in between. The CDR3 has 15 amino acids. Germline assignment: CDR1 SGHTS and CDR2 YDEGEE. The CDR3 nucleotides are TGTGCCAGCAGCTTTACGCCCAGGGCTAATGAAAAACTGTTTTTT. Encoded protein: CASSFTPRANEKLFF.

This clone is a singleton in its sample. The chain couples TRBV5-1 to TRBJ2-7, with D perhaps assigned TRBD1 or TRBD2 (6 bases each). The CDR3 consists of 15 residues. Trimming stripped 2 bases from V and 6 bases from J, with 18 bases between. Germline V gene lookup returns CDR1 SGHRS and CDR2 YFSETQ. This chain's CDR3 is CASSFLGGAGREQYF. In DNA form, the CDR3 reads TGCGCCAGCAGCTTTTTGGGGGGCGCGGGGCGCGAGCAGTACTTC.

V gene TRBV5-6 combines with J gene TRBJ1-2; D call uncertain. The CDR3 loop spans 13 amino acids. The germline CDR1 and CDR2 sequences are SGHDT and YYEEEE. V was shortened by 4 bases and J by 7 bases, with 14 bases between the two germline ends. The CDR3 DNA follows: TGTGCCAGCAGCGTAGGAACAGAAGCTGGCTACACCTTC. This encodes CASSVGTEAGYTF. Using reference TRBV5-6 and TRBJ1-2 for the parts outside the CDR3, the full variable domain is DAGVTQSPTHLIKTRGQQVTLRCSPKSGHDTVSWYQQALGQGPQFIFQYYEEEERQRGNFPDRFSGHQFPNYSSELNVNALLLGDSALYLCASSVGTEAGYTFGSGTRLTVV.

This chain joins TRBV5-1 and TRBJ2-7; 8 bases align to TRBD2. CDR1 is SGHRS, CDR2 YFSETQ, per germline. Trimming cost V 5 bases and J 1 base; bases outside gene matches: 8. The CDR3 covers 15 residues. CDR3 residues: CASSLAGTRSYEQYF. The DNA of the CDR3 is TGCGCCAGCAGTCTCGCCGGGACTAGGTCCTACGAGCAGTACTTC. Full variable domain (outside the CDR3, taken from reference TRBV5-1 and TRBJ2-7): KAGVTQTPRYLIKTRGQQVTLSCSPISGHRSVSWYQQTPGQGLQFLFEYFSETQRNKGNFPGRFSGRQFSNSRSEMNVSTLELGDSALYLCASSLAGTRSYEQYFGPGTRLTVT.

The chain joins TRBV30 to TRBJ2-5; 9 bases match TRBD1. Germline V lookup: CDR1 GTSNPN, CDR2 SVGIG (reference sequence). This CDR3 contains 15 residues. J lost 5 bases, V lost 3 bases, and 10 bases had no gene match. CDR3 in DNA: TGTGCCTGGAGGCCCCCGGGACAGGGTTTCGAGACCCAGTACTTC. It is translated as CAWRPPGQGFETQYF.